Each of the 9 T cell receptor beta chains below was sequenced from the same sample in a study of blood T cell repertoires in COVID-19. Some clones are missing from TCRdb's copy, which holds only in-frame ones; the method was immunoSEQ multiplex PCR. The sample includes approximately 170,000 clones, less than 90% seen only once; the top ten take around 1.1%. The specimen sequenced was peripheral blood. The source is a man aged 30 to 45 with acute or convalescent COVID-19.

The J gene is TRBJ2-7, the V gene TRBV11-3; 9 bases are a match to TRBD1. Germline V lookup: CDR1 SGHNT, CDR2 YENEEA. J gave up 3 bases and V 4 bases, and 4 bases lay outside the gene matches. The CDR3 is 14 amino acids. CDR3 DNA: TGTGCCAGCAGCTCGGACAGGGGACACTACGAGCAGTACTTC. Amino acids: CASSSDRGHYEQYF.

The gene calls are TRBV10-1 and TRBJ2-3, with 10 positions matching TRBD2. This CDR3 has 15 residues. Germline V lookup: CDR1 WNHNN, CDR2 SYGVQD (reference sequence). V shed 4 bases, J shed 4 bases, and the junction held 5 bases outside the gene matches. CDR3 DNA: TGCGCCAGCAGTGCTAGCGGGAGCTCCCCAGATACGCAGTATTTT. It codes for CASSASGSSPDTQYF.

The chain has TRBV2 and TRBJ2-3; a possible D gene is TRBD1 (7 bases). CDR1 and CDR2 (germline): SNHLY, FYNNEI. V was shortened by 6 bases and J by 5 bases, with 12 bases between the two germline ends. The CDR3 loop spans 13 amino acids. The CDR3 protein is CASRTGEEDTQYF. CDR3 nucleotides: TGTGCCAGCAGAACAGGGGAGGAAGATACGCAGTATTTT.

The J gene is TRBJ1-5, the V gene TRBV28; no definite D call. The CDR3 extends over 16 amino acids. V was cut by 3 bases and J by 1 base, with 13 bases left in between. Germline-derived CDR1 and CDR2 are MDHEN and SYDVKM. The CDR3 loop is CASSFRGQGSNQPQHF. The CDR3 nucleotides read TGTGCCAGCAGTTTCAGAGGGCAAGGGAGCAATCAGCCCCAGCATTTT.

The rearrangement joins TRBV5-1 to TRBJ2-2; perhaps TRBD1 as D (6 bases). The CDR3 is 15 amino acids. V lost 2 bases, J lost 0 bases, and 8 bases lay in between. Germline V gives CDR1 SGHRS, CDR2 YFSETQ. The CDR3 here is CASSLPGANTGELFF. In nucleotides, the CDR3 is TGCGCCAGCAGCTTACCAGGGGCGAACACCGGGGAGCTGTTTTTT. Drawing the rest from reference TRBV5-1 and TRBJ2-2, the complete variable domain is KAGVTQTPRYLIKTRGQQVTLSCSPISGHRSVSWYQQTPGQGLQFLFEYFSETQRNKGNFPGRFSGRQFSNSRSEMNVSTLELGDSALYLCASSLPGANTGELFFGEGSRLTVL.

The count of this clone is one. The chain has TRBV6-6 and TRBJ1-1; TRBD1 aligns across 8 bases. The CDR3 has 15 residues. Unmatched junction bases numbered 7, after V lost 6 bases and J lost 1 base. The V gene's germline CDR1 is MNHNY and CDR2 SVGAGI (reference sequence). The CDR3 loop reads CASSHPQGANTEAFF. The DNA of the CDR3 is TGTGCCAGCAGCCACCCGCAGGGGGCGAACACTGAAGCTTTCTTT.

The chain combines TRBV6-5 with TRBJ2-3, with a tentative D call TRBD2 (5 bases). The ends were cut back, 2 bases at V and 2 bases at J, with 14 bases in the middle. CDR1 is MNHEY and CDR2 is SVGAGI in the germline V gene. The CDR3 has 16 residues. The chain's CDR3 is CASSYHLSASTDTQYF. The CDR3 region has the DNA TGTGCCAGCAGTTACCACCTTAGCGCGTCCACAGATACGCAGTATTTT.

This clone turned up a few times. The gene calls are TRBV30 and TRBJ2-2, with D tentatively TRBD2 (6 bases). The CDR3 is 14 amino acids. Germline lookup yields CDR1 GTSNPN and CDR2 SVGIG (reference sequence). Trimming pared 5 bases from V and 1 base from J, leaving 11 bases between. CDR3 protein: CAWSNSGNTGELFF. In nucleotides, the CDR3 is TGTGCCTGGTCGAATAGCGGGAACACCGGGGAGCTGTTTTTT.

J is TRBJ1-3 and V is TRBV28; no reliable D call. Trimming took 3 bases from V and 0 from J, leaving 15 bases between them. Germline V gives CDR1 MDHEN, CDR2 SYDVKM. CDR3 length: 17 amino acids. The CDR3 reads CASSFYRDPISGNTIYF. DNA for the CDR3: TGTGCCAGCAGTTTCTACCGGGATCCAATCTCTGGAAACACCATATATTTT.